The rows below give T cell receptor beta chains drawn from one sample of a study of blood T cell repertoires in COVID-19. Measured with immunoSEQ multiplex PCR; TCRdb has only the in-frame clones, and not every one. Among 300,000 to 350,000 clones listed, 70% to 90% were seen once. Sequenced input: PBMCs or T cells enriched from blood (not recorded which). These receptors were taken from a man younger than 45 who had recovered from COVID-19. The CDR3 runs from the conserved cysteine through the conserved F or W. A D gene is named only where the DNA matches it firmly. Clone size, where shown, is once, few, many, or a class for clones that have expanded.

V	J	D	size	CDR3	DNA
TRBV20-1	TRBJ2-2	TRBD2	-	CSASLAGGPRTGELFF	TGCAGTGCTAGTCTAGCGGGGGGGCCGCGGACCGGGGAGCTGTTTTTT
TRBV19	TRBJ2-3	-	-	CASSRLTDTQYF	TGTGCCAGTAGTAGACTCACAGATACGCAGTATTTT
TRBV29-1	TRBJ1-4	-	-	CSVEDPFPTGSPKKLFF	TGCAGCGTTGAAGATCCCTTTCCAACAGGGTCCCCGAAAAAACTGTTTTTT
TRBV19	TRBJ1-2	TRBD1	-	CASSGGQGNYGYTF	TGTGCCAGTAGTGGGGGACAGGGGAACTATGGCTACACCTTC
TRBV10-3	TRBJ1-1	-	-	CAISGDPDRPNTEAFF	TGTGCCATCAGTGGCGACCCCGACAGGCCGAACACTGAAGCTTTCTTT
TRBV13	TRBJ2-3	TRBD2	once	CASSFAAGGTDTQYF	TGTGCCAGCAGCTTCGCAGCGGGGGGAACAGATACGCAGTATTTT
TRBV6-5	TRBJ1-2	-	-	CASTQGLQGYTF	TGTGCCAGCACCCAGGGATTACAGGGCTACACCTTC
TRBV9	TRBJ1-2	-	-	CASSVGTGLYGYTF	TGTGCCAGCAGCGTAGGTACAGGTCTTTATGGCTACACCTTC
TRBV5-1	TRBJ1-4	TRBD1	-	CASSSTGGGNEKLFF	TGCGCCAGCAGTTCAACAGGGGGTGGTAATGAAAAACTGTTTTTT
TRBV10-3	TRBJ1-1	-	-	CATRRGARTEAFF	TGTGCCACACGCCGGGGGGCGAGGACTGAAGCTTTCTTT
TRBV5-1	TRBJ2-3	-	-	CASSPLPPREDTQYF	TGCGCCAGCAGTCCCCTGCCGCCGAGGGAAGATACGCAGTATTTT
TRBV4-1	TRBJ1-4	-	-	CASSKKQATNEKLFF	TGCGCCAGCAGCAAGAAACAGGCAACTAATGAAAAACTGTTTTTT
TRBV28	TRBJ1-1	TRBD1	-	CASSLDRAEGLNTEAFF	TGTGCCAGCAGTTTAGACAGGGCCGAAGGGTTGAACACTGAAGCTTTCTTT
TRBV19	TRBJ1-2	-	-	CASSMRQNYGYTF	TGTGCCAGTAGTATGAGACAGAACTATGGCTACACCTTC
TRBV18	TRBJ1-3	-	-	CASSPSLSSSGNTIYF	TGTGCCAGCTCACCGTCTTTAAGTAGCTCTGGAAACACCATATATTTT
TRBV5-5	TRBJ1-2	TRBD1	-	CASSRTGQGARGYTF	TGTGCCAGCAGCCGTACCGGACAGGGGGCACGAGGCTACACCTTC
TRBV4-3	TRBJ1-2	-	-	CASSQDPLRGTNYGYTF	TGCGCCAGCAGCCAAGATCCGTTACGGGGAACTAACTATGGCTACACCTTC
TRBV5-1	TRBJ1-1	-	-	CASSVLPGGDTEAFF	TGCGCCAGCAGCGTACTACCGGGAGGAGACACTGAAGCTTTCTTT
TRBV30	TRBJ1-2	TRBD1	-	CAWSRPGTVVYGYTF	TGTGCCTGGAGTCGCCCCGGGACAGTGGTCTATGGCTACACCTTC
TRBV30	TRBJ1-1	-	-	CAWSVRGDSEAFF	TGTGCCTGGAGTGTACGTGGGGACTCTGAAGCTTTCTTT
TRBV4-2	TRBJ2-6	TRBD1	-	CASSQESGTGGSGANVLTF	TGTGCCAGCAGCCAAGAGTCCGGGACAGGGGGCTCTGGGGCCAACGTCCTGACTTTC
TRBV27	TRBJ2-7	-	-	CASRGGGSLTHEQYF	TGTGCCAGCAGGGGGGGAGGCTCCCTTACCCACGAGCAGTACTTC
TRBV27	TRBJ1-6	TRBD1	-	CASRQGASYNSPLHF	TGTGCCAGCAGACAGGGGGCATCCTATAATTCACCCCTCCACTTT
TRBV30	TRBJ2-2	-	few	CAWSVPGGGELFF	TGTGCCTGGAGTGTTCCCGGGGGTGGGGAGCTGTTTTTT
TRBV7-2	TRBJ1-1	-	-	CASSSTQIPNTEAFF	TGTGCCAGCAGCTCCACCCAGATCCCGAACACTGAAGCTTTCTTT
TRBV2	TRBJ1-5	-	once	CASRAGTQGGHIRPQHF	TGTGCCAGCAGAGCCGGGACTCAGGGAGGCCATATTCGGCCCCAGCATTTT
TRBV25-1	TRBJ1-2	-	-	CASTGIYGYTF	TGTGCCAGCACAGGGATCTATGGCTACACCTTC
TRBV27	TRBJ1-1	-	-	CASRAGGYPTEAFF	TGTGCCAGCAGGGCGGGTGGGTACCCCACTGAAGCTTTCTTT
TRBV30	TRBJ2-5	-	-	CAWSVAQMETQYF	TGTGCCTGGAGTGTAGCACAGATGGAGACCCAGTACTTC
TRBV29-1	TRBJ2-5	TRBD2	-	CSVERGEETQYF	TGCAGCGTTGAACGGGGGGAAGAGACCCAGTACTTC
TRBV24-1	TRBJ1-1	-	-	CATSTGWNTEAFF	TGTGCCACCAGTACAGGGTGGAACACTGAAGCTTTCTTT
TRBV28	TRBJ1-3	TRBD1	-	CASSRQGLGNTIYF	TGTGCCAGCAGTAGACAGGGGCTAGGTAACACCATATATTTT
TRBV19	TRBJ1-5	TRBD1	few	CASSERQGDNQPQHF	TGTGCCAGTAGCGAGAGACAGGGGGACAATCAGCCCCAGCATTTT
TRBV11-2	TRBJ1-1	TRBD1	-	CASSLPDRSAEAFF	TGTGCCAGCAGCTTACCGGACAGGTCGGCTGAAGCTTTCTTT
TRBV4-1	TRBJ2-5	-	-	CASSQDIQGTETQYF	TGCGCCAGCAGCCAAGATATTCAGGGTACGGAGACCCAGTACTTC
TRBV10-3	TRBJ1-5	TRBD1	-	CAIRGTGSNQPQHF	TGTGCCATCAGGGGGACAGGGAGTAATCAGCCCCAGCATTTT
TRBV5-4	TRBJ1-1	-	-	CASSPTGWGDTEAFF	TGTGCCAGCAGCCCCACGGGGTGGGGGGACACTGAAGCTTTCTTT
TRBV19	TRBJ1-4	-	-	CATGIGNEKLFF	TGTGCCACAGGGATCGGTAATGAAAAACTGTTTTTT
TRBV2	TRBJ2-3	-	-	CASSRGVLGDTQYF	TGTGCCAGCAGTCGCGGCGTTCTAGGAGATACGCAGTATTTT
TRBV7-2	TRBJ2-5	TRBD2	-	CASSPPGGVLSQYF	TGTGCCAGCAGCCCCCCGGGGGGGGTTTTGTCCCAGTACTTC
TRBV6-1	TRBJ2-3	TRBD2	-	CASSETSGGTDTQYF	TGTGCCAGCAGTGAAACTAGCGGGGGTACAGATACGCAGTATTTT
TRBV18	TRBJ2-5	TRBD1	-	CASSPPGQQETQYF	TGTGCCAGCTCACCACCGGGACAGCAAGAGACCCAGTACTTC
TRBV2	TRBJ1-4	TRBD1	-	CASSVGYRGNEKLFF	TGTGCCAGCAGTGTCGGTTACAGGGGTAATGAAAAACTGTTTTTT
TRBV7-2	TRBJ2-1	TRBD2	-	CASSSQGLARKTYNEQFF	TGTGCCAGCAGCTCGCAGGGACTAGCACGTAAGACCTACAATGAGCAGTTCTTC